The 32 T cell receptor beta chains in this list originate from one sample, sequenced in a study of blood T cell repertoires in COVID-19. Profiling relied on immunoSEQ multiplex PCR, and the TCRdb table lists in-frame clones only, not all of them. Among 300,000 to 400,000 clones listed, approximately 91% were seen once. The sequencing sample was made of PBMCs or T cells enriched from blood (not recorded which). These receptors were collected from a young woman who had been exposed to COVID-19.

The chain combines TRBV13 with TRBJ1-6, with D unresolved. The V gene's germline CDR1 is PRHDT and CDR2 FYEKMQ (reference sequence). This CDR3 region has 15 residues. Trimming took 0 bases from V and 7 from J, leaving 10 bases between them. The CDR3 sequence: CASSLGTARNSPLHF. The CDR3 region has the DNA TGTGCCAGCAGCTTAGGTACAGCCAGGAATTCACCCCTCCACTTT.

This chain uses TRBV3-1 (or the pseudogene TRBV3-2) with TRBJ2-2, with 14 bases fitting TRBD2. Per the germline V gene, CDR1 is LGHDT and CDR2 is YNNKEL (reference sequence). V shed 3 bases and J 7 bases; nucleotides not matched to a gene: 7. The CDR3 is 17 amino acids. The CDR3 reads CASSHRGLAGEIGELFF. The CDR3 region has the DNA TGTGCCAGCAGCCACCGGGGACTAGCGGGGGAAATCGGGGAGCTGTTTTTT.

This rearrangement joins TRBV10-3 to TRBJ2-5, with TRBD1 matching 10 bases. J lost 4 bases, V lost 6 bases, and 2 bases had no gene match. The CDR3 is made up of 13 amino acids. The germline gives CDR1 ENHRY, CDR2 SYGVKD. The CDR3 protein is CAIRGDRGETQYF. The CDR3 bases are TGTGCCATCAGGGGGGACAGGGGAGAGACCCAGTACTTC.

A single count supports this clone. The DNA of the CDR3 is TGTGCCAGCAGACGAGCGACAGGAATAAATCAGCCCCAGCATTTT. Its protein product is CASRRATGINQPQHF. The rearrangement uses TRBV27 and TRBJ1-5; perhaps TRBD1 as D (6 bases). The V end lost 6 bases, the J end lost 4 bases, and 16 bases lay between the germline ends. Germline assignment: CDR1 MNHEY and CDR2 SMNVEV (reference sequence). This CDR3 comprises 15 residues.

The chain recombines TRBV6-4 with TRBJ2-6; D might be TRBD2 (5 bases). CDR3 length equals 16 residues. CDR1 MRHNA and CDR2 SNTAGT come from the germline V gene. V was clipped by 0 bases and J by 3 bases, with 9 bases between them. CDR3 in DNA: TGTGCCAGCAGTGACTCTGCTGGGAGTGGGGCCAACGTCCTGACTTTC. It specifies CASSDSAGSGANVLTF.

In DNA, the CDR3 is TGTGCCAGTAGCCAAGACAGGGCGAACACCGGGGAGCTGTTTTTT. Amino acid sequence: CASSQDRANTGELFF. The chain combines TRBV19 with TRBJ2-2; 7 nucleotides match TRBD1. CDR3 size: 15 residues. The trim removed 6 bases at V and 0 bases at J, leaving 4 bases unmatched. Germline V gives CDR1 LNHDA, CDR2 SQIVND (reference sequence).

The chain recombines TRBV7-9 with TRBJ1-1; unclear D gene. Germline loops: CDR1 SEHNR, CDR2 FQNEAQ (reference sequence). Between the trimmed V and J ends, which lost 6 bases and 3 bases, there was a span of 20 bases. This CDR3 comprises 16 residues. The CDR3 bases are TGTGCCAGCAGGCCCCGGCAGGCCCTAAAATACACTGAAGCTTTCTTT. As protein: CASRPRQALKYTEAFF.

The V and J genes are TRBV5-6 and TRBJ2-7; TRBD2 matches 16 bases. CDR3 length: 17 residues. The junction had 6 bases not matched to a gene; V was cut back by 1 base and J by 5 bases. The germline V gene has CDR1 SGHDT and CDR2 YYEEEE. This CDR3 is CASSLPGLAGGQDEQYF. The CDR3 bases are TGTGCCAGCAGCTTGCCGGGACTAGCGGGGGGGCAGGACGAGCAGTACTTC.

The sample holds one count of this clone. The chain combines TRBV7-9 with TRBJ2-7, with TRBD2 matching over 9 bases. Trimming removed 1 base from V and 9 bases from J; junction bases left unmatched: 1. Per the germline V gene, CDR1 is SEHNR and CDR2 is FQNEAQ (reference sequence). The length of the CDR3 is 12 residues. The CDR3 coding sequence is TGTGCCAGCAGCTTAGGCGGGAGGGCGCAGTACTTC. Translation gives CASSLGGRAQYF.

The rearrangement joins TRBV4-2 to TRBJ2-1; 7 positions match TRBD1. CDR1 LGHNA and CDR2 YNFKEQ come from the germline V gene. Trimming cost V 4 bases and J 10 bases; bases outside gene matches: 4. CDR3 length: 12 residues. The CDR3 DNA sequence: TGTGCCAGCAGCCGTACAGGGGTCGAGCAGTTCTTC. Translation: CASSRTGVEQFF.

V gene TRBV9 combines with J gene TRBJ1-2; 8 nucleotides align to TRBD1. V shed 3 bases, J shed 7 bases, and the junction held 17 bases outside the gene matches. The CDR3 loop spans 17 amino acids. The germline V gene encodes CDR1 SGDLS and CDR2 YYNGEE. The DNA of the CDR3 is TGTGCCAGCAGCGGAGTTTCCGGAGGGGACAGGAGGGGTGGCTACACCTTC. Its translation: CASSGVSGGDRRGGYTF.

This chain joins TRBV19 and TRBJ2-2, with 8 bases fitting TRBD1. The CDR3 runs 17 residues. CDR1 is LNHDA and CDR2 is SQIVND in the germline V gene (reference sequence). V lost 1 base and J lost 0; bases outside the gene matches: 4. The CDR3 DNA follows: TGTGCCAGTAGTATAGTGACAGGGGCAACGAACACCGGGGAGCTGTTTTTT. This gives the protein CASSIVTGATNTGELFF.

The chain combines TRBV11-1 with TRBJ1-2, with 7 bases matching TRBD1. V was clipped by 4 bases and J by 4 bases; unmatched bases: 12. Germline CDR1 and CDR2: SGHAT and FQDESV (reference sequence). The CDR3 is made up of 16 amino acids. This CDR3 reads CASSSPTGRFAYGYTF. CDR3 nucleotides: TGTGCCAGCAGCTCCCCGACAGGGAGATTTGCCTATGGCTACACCTTC.

There are a few counts of this clone. V is TRBV30 and J is TRBJ2-2; the D gene is possibly TRBD1 (8 bases). Germline V lookup: CDR1 GTSNPN, CDR2 SVGIG (reference sequence). The CDR3 extends over 13 amino acids. Trimming removed 5 bases at V and 6 bases at J, with 13 bases between. The CDR3 region has the DNA TGTGCCTGGTGGACAGGGAGGGCCGGGGAGCTGTTTTTT. This sequence encodes CAWWTGRAGELFF.

This clone was observed a handful of times. The chain combines TRBV5-1 with TRBJ1-1, with D tentatively TRBD1 (5 bases). The CDR3 length is 13 residues. Per germline, CDR1 SGHRS and CDR2 YFSETQ. Trimming took off 5 bases at V and 6 bases at J, with 14 bases between the two ends. The CDR3 bases are TGCGCCAGCAGACCTGACGGGGGGGCTGAAGCTTTCTTT. As protein: CASRPDGGAEAFF.

This clone has more than one count but fewer than ten. The genes are TRBV5-4 and TRBJ2-7; tentatively, D is TRBD1 (5 bases). CDR1 and CDR2 (germline): SGHNT, YYREEE (reference sequence). V gave up 0 bases and J gave up 3 bases, with 13 bases separating them. The CDR3 covers 15 residues. The CDR3 protein is CASSLVGRVSYEQYF. The CDR3 nucleotides read TGTGCCAGCAGCTTGGTAGGCAGGGTGAGCTACGAGCAGTACTTC.

The DNA of the CDR3 is TGTGCCAGCAGCTTAGGGCCAGAAGAGACCCAGTACTTC. Amino acid sequence: CASSLGPEETQYF. The chain joins TRBV11-3 to TRBJ2-5, with D unresolved. CDR1 is SGHNT and CDR2 is YENEEA in the germline V gene. This CDR3 contains 13 residues. V was shortened by 1 base and J by 3 bases, with 6 bases between the two germline ends.

This chain links TRBV9 with TRBJ1-5, with 10 nucleotides matching TRBD1. The trim removed 3 bases at V and 1 base at J, leaving 4 bases unmatched. This CDR3 has 16 residues. Germline V gives CDR1 SGDLS, CDR2 YYNGEE. The DNA of the CDR3 is TGTGCCAGCAGCGCGGGGACAGGGGAAAGCAATCAGCCCCAGCATTTT. Translating gives CASSAGTGESNQPQHF.

CDR3: CASSQAIRGGYSGANVLTF. In nucleotides, the CDR3 is TGTGCCAGCAGCCAAGCAATAAGGGGCGGATATTCTGGGGCCAACGTCCTGACTTTC. The rearrangement links TRBV3-1 (or the pseudogene TRBV3-2) to TRBJ2-6; possible D gene TRBD1, 5 bases. Between the trimmed V and J ends, which lost 1 base and 1 base, there was a span of 17 bases. The V gene's germline CDR1 is LGHDT and CDR2 YNNKEL (reference sequence). This CDR3 is 19 amino acids long.

The CDR3 here is CAISEQSSYEQYF. CDR3 nucleotides: TGTGCCATCAGTGAACAAAGCTCCTACGAGCAGTACTTC. The chain links TRBV10-3 to TRBJ2-7, with D unresolved. With 3 bases removed from V and 0 bases from J, the gap between germline ends came to 6 bases. CDR1 and CDR2 (germline): ENHRY, SYGVKD. CDR3 length: 13 amino acids.

This chain uses TRBV7-2 with TRBJ2-4; a possible D gene is TRBD2 (5 bases). Germline V gene data show CDR1 as SGHTA and CDR2 as FQGNSA. Between the trimmed V and J ends, which lost 7 bases and 0 bases, there was a span of 10 bases. The CDR3 consists of 14 residues. For the CDR3, the DNA is TGTGCCAGCAAACGAGGGCTAGCCAAAAACATTCAGTACTTC. Protein sequence: CASKRGLAKNIQYF.

This clone occurred a few times. The chain joins TRBV2 to TRBJ2-3; 12 positions match TRBD2. Germline trimming cut 2 bases from V and 4 bases from J; bases unmatched to any gene: 4. The CDR3 is 16 residues long. Germline lookup yields CDR1 SNHLY and CDR2 FYNNEI. The CDR3 loop is CASSELLAGGADTQYF. CDR3 DNA sequence: TGTGCCAGCAGTGAATTGCTAGCGGGAGGGGCAGATACGCAGTATTTT.

The CDR3 DNA is TGCGCCAGCAGCTTGGCCGATAATTCACCCCTCCACTTT. Translated, it gives CASSLADNSPLHF. V usage is TRBV5-1 and J usage is TRBJ1-6; no definite D call. From germline, CDR1 is SGHRS and CDR2 YFSETQ. V was pared by 0 bases and J by 5 bases, with 3 bases between. The CDR3 totals 13 residues.

The chain carries TRBV18 and TRBJ1-6; TRBD1 matches at 7 bases. The CDR3 extends over 15 amino acids. V was pared by 3 bases and J by 10 bases, with 9 bases of the junction left unmatched. Germline V gene lookup returns CDR1 KGHSH and CDR2 LQKENI. The DNA for the CDR3 is TGTGCCAGCTCACCGACAGGGTCTAGCGTATCACCCCTCCACTTT. Protein sequence: CASSPTGSSVSPLHF. The full variable domain, its missing parts supplied by reference TRBV18 and TRBJ1-6, is NAGVMQNPRHLVRRRGQEARLRCSPMKGHSHVYWYRQLPEEGLKFMVYLQKENIIDESGMPKERFSAEFPKEGPSILRIQQVVRGDSAAYFCASSPTGSSVSPLHFGNGTRLTVT.

This chain connects TRBV5-1 to TRBJ1-2; D is perhaps TRBD1 (6 bases). Germline V gene lookup returns CDR1 SGHRS and CDR2 YFSETQ. V dropped 3 bases and J dropped 7 bases, with 10 bases sitting between them. There are 12 residues in the CDR3. CDR3 amino acids: CASSSQGRGYTF. DNA for the CDR3: TGCGCCAGCAGCTCACAGGGTCGTGGCTACACCTTC.

The rearrangement uses TRBV9 and TRBJ1-2; TRBD1 is a possible D gene (6 bases). The CDR3 sequence is 14 residues long. V was trimmed by 4 bases and J by 8 bases, leaving 18 bases between them. Germline lookup yields CDR1 SGDLS and CDR2 YYNGEE. The CDR3 DNA reads TGTGCCAGCAGCCCTAGAGGGGGTCGTGTAGGCTACACCTTC. Translated: CASSPRGGRVGYTF.

The V call is TRBV9, the J call TRBJ2-1, with D possibly being TRBD1 (5 bases). V was clipped by 0 bases and J by 9 bases, with 7 bases between them. This CDR3 region has 12 residues. In germline, CDR1 is SGDLS, CDR2 YYNGEE. CDR3 sequence (DNA): TGTGCCAGCAGCGTAGCAGGGCTTGAGCAGTTCTTC. The encoded protein is CASSVAGLEQFF.

The rearrangement uses TRBV7-3 and TRBJ1-6; D gene unclear. Germline values: CDR1 SGHTA, CDR2 FQGTGA. The V and J ends lost 2 bases and 8 bases respectively, with 10 bases between them. The CDR3 is 14 residues long. CDR3 nucleotide sequence: TGTGCCAGCAGCTTACTTTCGGGTTATTCACCCCTCCACTTT. Residues: CASSLLSGYSPLHF. Using reference TRBV7-3 and TRBJ1-6 for the parts outside the CDR3, the full variable domain is GAGVSQTPSNKVTEKGKYVELRCDPISGHTALYWYRQSLGQGPEFLIYFQGTGAADDSGLPNDRFFAVRPEGSVSTLKIQRTERGDSAVYLCASSLLSGYSPLHFGNGTRLTVT.

The V call is TRBV11-2, the J call TRBJ2-5, with D possibly TRBD2 on 6 matching bases. The CDR3 sequence is 13 residues long. Germline-derived CDR1 and CDR2 are SGHAT and FQNNGV. Trimming left V 5 bases short and J 5 bases short, with 12 bases between. The CDR3 DNA follows: TGTGCCAGCAGCCCCGATGGGGGGGAGACCCAGTACTTC. This sequence encodes CASSPDGGETQYF. The whole variable domain, remainder taken from reference TRBV11-2 and TRBJ2-5, is EAGVAQSPRYKIIEKRQSVAFWCNPISGHATLYWYQQILGQGPKLLIQFQNNGVVDDSQLPKDRFSAERLKGVDSTLKIQPAKLEDSAVYLCASSPDGGETQYFGPGTRLLVL.

The rearrangement links TRBV5-1 to TRBJ2-7; 9 bases agree with TRBD1. V was clipped by 2 bases and J by 7 bases; unmatched bases: 7. CDR1 SGHRS and CDR2 YFSETQ come from the germline V gene. This CDR3 comprises 14 residues. CDR3 protein: CASSLGTGSVEQYF. CDR3 DNA sequence: TGCGCCAGCAGCTTAGGGACAGGGTCTGTAGAGCAGTACTTC.

The chain carries TRBV5-1 and TRBJ1-6; weak D call: TRBD1 (6 bases). CDR1 is SGHRS, CDR2 YFSETQ, per germline. This CDR3 has 15 residues. V shed 1 base and J shed 5 bases, with 10 bases lying between them. This chain's CDR3 is CASSLWAGDNSPLHF. In DNA form, the CDR3 reads TGCGCCAGCAGCTTGTGGGCAGGGGATAATTCACCCCTCCACTTT.

The gene calls are TRBV4-3 and TRBJ2-2; weak D call: TRBD1 (7 bases). Germline CDR1 LGHNA, CDR2 YSLEER. The CDR3 contains 15 residues. The V end lost 2 bases, the J end lost 8 bases, and 15 bases lay between the germline ends. As DNA, the CDR3 is TGCGCCAGCAGCCAACGGCAGGGGGGCCTGGGGGAGCTGTTTTTT. Translated, it gives CASSQRQGGLGELFF.